The rows below give T cell receptor beta chains drawn from one sample of a study of T cells in Graves' hyperthyroidism and ophthalmopathy. Each CDR3 protein gets one entry after TCRdb re-called the multiplex PCR reads with MiXCR. The sample gives 450,000 to 700,000 distinct CDR3 sequences, just over 45% of which show up once; 19% is in the top ten. Sequenced: peripheral blood or thyroid tissue (not recorded which). The receptors derive from an adult woman with Graves' disease, either hyperthyroidism or ophthalmopathy (not recorded which). CDR3s include the opening cysteine and the closing phenylalanine or tryptophan. A D gene is named only where the DNA matches it firmly. Not all rows give a size; the values are once, few, many and, for expanded clones, a class.

j_gene,d_gene,abundance,len,v_gene,CDR3aa,CDR3nt
TRBJ1-2,-,-,12,TRBV9,CASSVENYGYTF,TGTGCCAGCAGCGTAGAGAACTATGGCTACACCTTC
TRBJ1-4,-,-,15,TRBV5-1,CASSSREGLREKLFF,TGCGCCAGCAGCTCCCGTGAGGGGCTACGGGAAAAACTGTTTTTT
TRBJ1-1,TRBD1,-,15,TRBV19,CASSTPGTANTEAFF,TGTGCCAGTAGTACGCCCGGGACAGCGAACACTGAAGCTTTCTTT
TRBJ2-2,-,-,15,TRBV9,CASSVGVRNTGELFF,TGTGCCAGCAGCGTGGGGGTCAGGAACACCGGGGAGCTGTTTTTT
TRBJ2-6,TRBD1,-,17,TRBV10-3,CASGRTGGASGANVLTF,TGTGCCAGCGGAAGGACAGGGGGCGCATCCGGGGCCAACGTCCTGACTTTC
TRBJ2-6,-,-,12,TRBV29-1,CSVGGQTNTEAF,TGCAGCGTGGGGGGACAGACGAACACTGAAGCTTTC
TRBJ1-6,-,many,15,TRBV20-1,CSARDRVNTNSPLHF,TGCAGTGCTAGAGATCGGGTTAACACCAATTCACCCCTCCACTTT
TRBJ1-2,-,-,13,TRBV2,CASSEWAGAGYTF,TGTGCCAGCAGTGAATGGGCAGGGGCTGGCTACACCTTC
TRBJ1-4,-,few,16,TRBV28,CASRKRDGLNNEKLFF,TGTGCCAGCAGAAAACGGGACGGCCTGAATAATGAAAAACTGTTTTTT
TRBJ2-6,-,-,16,TRBV9,CASSRTGSSGANVLTF,TGTGCCAGCAGCCGTACAGGGTCTTCTGGGGCCAACGTCCTGACTTTC
TRBJ1-4,-,few,12,TRBV5-1,CASSWSGEKLFF,TGCGCCAGCAGCTGGAGCGGGGAAAAACTGTTTTTT
TRBJ1-1,-,-,13,TRBV2,CASSYLTGNEAFF,TGTGCCAGCAGTTACCTGACGGGGAATGAAGCTTTCTTT
TRBJ1-2,TRBD1,-,14,TRBV29-1,CSGTGGPANYGYTF,TGCAGCGGGACAGGGGGCCCAGCTAACTATGGCTACACCTTC
TRBJ2-5,TRBD2,-,15,TRBV20-1,CSAGRASGIQETQYF,TGCAGTGCCGGGCGGGCTAGCGGGATTCAGGAGACCCAGTACTTC
TRBJ2-7,-,-,12,TRBV20-1,CSARSQGYEQYF,TGCAGTGCTAGGTCCCAGGGGTACGAGCAGTACTTC
TRBJ2-5,TRBD1,-,18,TRBV5-1,CASSLQPGQGLWGETQYF,TGCGCCAGCAGCTTACAACCGGGACAGGGATTATGGGGGGAGACCCAGTACTTC
TRBJ1-4,TRBD1,-,16,TRBV5-1,CASSRGPGGTNEKLFF,TGCGCCAGCAGCCGCGGTCCAGGGGGGACTAATGAAAAACTGTTTTTT
TRBJ1-2,TRBD1,once,14,TRBV20-1,CSADSGTGTYGYTF,TGCAGTGCCGACTCCGGGACAGGAACCTATGGCTACACCTTC
TRBJ1-5,-,many,13,TRBV5-5,CASSLRGPEPQHF,TGTGCCAGCAGCCTGAGGGGCCCGGAGCCCCAGCATTTT
TRBJ2-7,TRBD1,once,13,TRBV24-1,CATQRTGRNEQYF,TGTGCCACCCAAAGGACAGGGAGGAACGAGCAGTACTTC
TRBJ1-2,TRBD1,many,15,TRBV4-2,CASSQRRTGDYGYTF,TGTGCCAGCAGCCAAAGACGGACAGGGGACTATGGCTACACCTTC
TRBJ1-3,-,-,15,TRBV20-1,CSTPSGTLSGNTIYF,TGCAGTACACCTTCAGGGACACTCTCTGGAAACACCATATATTTT
TRBJ1-5,-,many,13,TRBV20-1,CSARRQSNQPQHF,TGCAGTGCTAGACGCCAGAGCAATCAGCCCCAGCATTTT
TRBJ2-7,TRBD2,many,20,TRBV9,CASSTDPGLAGAIGAYEQYF,TGTGCCAGCAGCACCGATCCGGGACTAGCGGGAGCCATAGGGGCATACGAGCAGTACTTC